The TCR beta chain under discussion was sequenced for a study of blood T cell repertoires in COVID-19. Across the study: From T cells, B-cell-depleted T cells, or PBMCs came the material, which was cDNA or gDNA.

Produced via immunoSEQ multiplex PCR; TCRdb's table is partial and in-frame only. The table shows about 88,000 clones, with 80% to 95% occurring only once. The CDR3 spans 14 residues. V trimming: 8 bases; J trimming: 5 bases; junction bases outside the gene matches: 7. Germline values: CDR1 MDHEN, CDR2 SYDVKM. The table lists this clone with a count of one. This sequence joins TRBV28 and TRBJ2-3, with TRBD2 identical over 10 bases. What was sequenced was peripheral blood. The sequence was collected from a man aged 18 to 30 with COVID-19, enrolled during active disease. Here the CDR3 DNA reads TGTGCCAGCGATGGGACTAGCGCCAGAGATACGCAGTATTTT. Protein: CASDGTSARDTQYF.